The rows below give T cell receptor beta chains drawn from one sample of a study of shared clonotypes between healthy human individuals. Clones were read by immunoSEQ multiplex PCR, and TCRdb kept only the in-frame ones, dropping some. This table has 2 million to 2.5 million clones, about 94% appearing once. Material for sequencing was naive CD4+ T cells sorted from blood. Receptor source: a man younger than 35 in good health. CDR3s include the opening cysteine and the closing phenylalanine or tryptophan. The order of the fields is J gene, clone size, D gene, V gene, CDR3 protein, CDR3 DNA. D genes are given only for firm matches. Some rows mark clone size as missing; the rest say once, few, many or name a class of expanded clone.

TRBJ2-5 | . | . | TRBV28 | CASSLTWMAETQETQYF | TGTGCCAGCAGTTTAACGTGGATGGCTGAGACGCAAGAGACCCAGTACTTC
TRBJ2-1 | once | . | TRBV6-5 | CASSPSTRNEQFF | TGTGCCAGCAGTCCTTCGACTCGAAATGAGCAGTTCTTC
TRBJ2-3 | . | . | TRBV7-2 | CASSFPGGRSYTDTQYF | TGTGCCAGCAGCTTTCCTGGTGGGCGGAGTTACACAGATACGCAGTATTTT
TRBJ2-7 | . | TRBD2 | TRBV7-9 | CASSFGLAGVDEQYF | TGTGCCAGCAGCTTTGGACTAGCGGGGGTTGACGAGCAGTACTTC
TRBJ2-5 | . | TRBD2 | TRBV10-3 | CAISESPLPGGAQETQYF | TGTGCCATCAGTGAGTCGCCCCTCCCGGGGGGGGCCCAAGAGACCCAGTACTTC
TRBJ2-6 | . | . | TRBV6-1 | CASSEVGGGANVLTF | TGTGCCAGCAGTGAAGTTGGAGGTGGGGCCAACGTCCTGACTTTC
TRBJ2-1 | . | . | TRBV9 | CASSVNSAPGNEQFF | TGTGCCAGCAGCGTTAACAGCGCCCCTGGGAATGAGCAGTTCTTC
TRBJ2-3 | . | TRBD2 | TRBV2 | CASSENSGRPDTQYF | TGTGCCAGCAGTGAAAATAGCGGGAGGCCCGATACGCAGTATTTT
TRBJ2-7 | . | . | TRBV6-1 | CASSEGGADYEQYF | TGTGCCAGCAGTGAAGGGGGGGCCGACTACGAGCAGTACTTC
TRBJ2-4 | . | . | TRBV11-2 | CASSLELNIQYF | TGTGCCAGCAGCTTAGAGTTAAACATTCAGTACTTC
TRBJ2-5 | . | . | TRBV11-2 | CASSSTGEVTQYF | TGTGCCAGCAGCTCGACAGGAGAAGTCACCCAGTACTTC
TRBJ2-2 | . | . | TRBV28 | CASSRQDNTGELFF | TGTGCCAGCAGCAGACAGGACAACACCGGGGAGCTGTTTTTT
TRBJ1-1 | . | . | TRBV6-1 | CASHRSGEMNTEAFF | TGTGCCAGCCATAGATCAGGGGAGATGAACACTGAAGCTTTCTTT
TRBJ2-5 | once | . | TRBV18 | CASSPQNEETQYF | TGTGCCAGCTCACCACAAAACGAAGAGACCCAGTACTTC
TRBJ2-3 | . | TRBD2 | TRBV7-8 | CASSLAASGAQYF | TGTGCCAGCAGCTTAGCGGCTAGCGGGGCGCAGTATTTT
TRBJ1-3 | . | . | TRBV18 | CASSPPARVGNTIYF | TGTGCCAGCTCACCACCCGCTCGAGTCGGAAACACCATATATTTT
TRBJ1-2 | . | TRBD1 | TRBV6-6 | CASSSGGTGWNGYTF | TGTGCCAGCAGTTCAGGCGGGACAGGGTGGAATGGCTACACCTTC
TRBJ2-7 | . | TRBD2 | TRBV13 | CASCEAGGSEQYF | TGTGCCAGCTGTGAGGCGGGGGGGTCCGAGCAGTACTTC
TRBJ2-7 | . | TRBD2 | TRBV20-1 | CSATSGSEQYF | TGCAGTGCTACAAGCGGGAGCGAGCAGTACTTC
TRBJ1-2 | . | TRBD1 | TRBV19 | CASSPLGTGDNGYTF | TGTGCCAGTAGTCCGCTGGGGACAGGCGACAATGGCTACACCTTC
TRBJ2-5 | once | . | TRBV5-1 | CASSLDFTPSLGAQQETQYF | TGCGCCAGCAGCTTGGACTTTACGCCCTCACTCGGTGCCCAGCAAGAGACCCAGTACTTC
TRBJ1-4 | . | . | TRBV19 | CASSILPGASEDEKLFF | TGTGCCAGTAGTATCCTCCCCGGGGCCTCGGAGGATGAAAAACTGTTTTTT
TRBJ2-7 | . | TRBD2 | TRBV19 | CASSIGLAGLYEQYF | TGTGCCAGTAGTATAGGGCTAGCGGGGCTCTACGAGCAGTACTTC
TRBJ2-5 | . | TRBD1 | TRBV30 | CAWSRWDRDKETQYF | TGTGCCTGGTCGCGGTGGGACAGGGACAAAGAGACCCAGTACTTC
TRBJ1-5 | . | TRBD1 | TRBV4-1 | CASKPDGGQTNQPQHF | TGCGCCAGCAAACCAGATGGGGGACAGACAAATCAGCCCCAGCATTTT
TRBJ2-7 | once | . | TRBV5-1 | CASSWEGQISGEQYF | TGCGCCAGCAGCTGGGAGGGACAGATTTCCGGCGAGCAGTACTTC
TRBJ2-3 | . | TRBD1 | TRBV5-1 | CASSLRDSSDTQYF | TGCGCCAGCAGCTTACGGGACAGCTCAGATACGCAGTATTTT
TRBJ1-6 | . | . | TRBV27 | CASSPGTQRNSPLHF | TGTGCCAGCAGTCCCGGGACACAGCGTAATTCACCCCTCCACTTT
TRBJ2-7 | once | . | TRBV19 | CASSIKGGWYEQYF | TGTGCCAGTAGTATAAAGGGAGGCTGGTACGAGCAGTACTTC
TRBJ1-2 | . | . | TRBV9 | CASSAAGTAFYGYTF | TGTGCCAGCAGCGCCGCCGGGACCGCTTTCTATGGCTACACCTTC
TRBJ2-1 | . | . | TRBV7-2 | CASSLEGFMGGVSYNEQFF | TGTGCCAGCAGCTTAGAGGGGTTTATGGGCGGGGTCTCCTACAATGAGCAGTTCTTC
TRBJ2-7 | . | . | TRBV6-1 | CASRANPGTSYEQYF | TGTGCCAGCAGAGCAAACCCCGGGACCTCCTACGAGCAGTACTTC
TRBJ2-7 | . | . | TRBV18 | CASSPPGPSGEQYF | TGTGCCAGCTCACCCCCGGGACCGTCCGGCGAGCAGTACTTC
TRBJ1-1 | . | . | TRBV11-2 | CASTKGDGGPSEAFF | TGTGCCAGCACCAAAGGGGATGGCGGGCCCAGTGAAGCTTTCTTT
TRBJ1-2 | once | . | TRBV29-1 | CSVEFGEGGYTF | TGCAGCGTTGAGTTCGGGGAGGGAGGCTACACCTTC
TRBJ2-5 | . | . | TRBV5-1 | CASSLGPVGETQYF | TGCGCCAGCAGCTTGGGGCCGGTGGGAGAGACCCAGTACTTC
TRBJ1-4 | . | . | TRBV5-4 | CASSQGDREKLFF | TGTGCCAGCAGCCAAGGGGACCGTGAAAAGCTGTTTTTT
TRBJ2-3 | once | . | TRBV10-3 | CAIRGGQEQEGSQYF | TGTGCCATCCGAGGGGGGCAGGAGCAGGAGGGGTCGCAGTATTTT
TRBJ2-1 | . | . | TRBV27 | CARLGPKNEQFF | TGTGCCAGACTGGGGCCGAAGAATGAGCAGTTCTTC
TRBJ1-6 | . | . | TRBV6-5 | CASSLGVSYNSPLHF | TGTGCCAGCAGTTTAGGGGTCTCCTATAATTCACCCCTCCACTTT
TRBJ2-3 | . | . | TRBV5-4 | CASRFNTDTQYF | TGTGCCAGCAGATTTAACACAGATACGCAGTATTTT
TRBJ2-1 | . | TRBD1 | TRBV7-6 | CASSRRQGAVYNEQFF | TGTGCCAGCAGCCGGCGTCAGGGGGCCGTCTACAATGAGCAGTTCTTC
TRBJ1-6 | . | . | TRBV19 | CASSQNTQGEAVNSPLHF | TGTGCCAGTAGTCAAAATACCCAGGGAGAGGCTGTGAATTCACCCCTCCACTTT
TRBJ1-1 | once | . | TRBV19 | CASRAVTEAFF | TGTGCCAGTCGAGCTGTGACTGAAGCTTTCTTT
TRBJ1-1 | . | . | TRBV28 | CASSPLNTEAFF | TGTGCCAGCAGTCCCCTGAACACTGAAGCTTTCTTT
TRBJ1-4 | . | TRBD1 | TRBV5-6 | CASSAPWDRNNEKLFF | TGTGCCAGCAGCGCGCCGTGGGACAGAAATAATGAAAAACTGTTTTTT
TRBJ1-4 | . | . | TRBV11-2 | CASGRGLNEKLFF | TGTGCCAGCGGACGGGGACTGAATGAAAAACTGTTTTTT
TRBJ1-1 | . | TRBD1 | TRBV7-6 | CASSPGTGVEAFF | TGTGCCAGCAGCCCTGGGACAGGGGTTGAAGCTTTCTTT
TRBJ2-7 | . | . | TRBV10-3 | CAISDVGLYEQYF | TGTGCCATCAGTGACGTGGGCCTCTACGAGCAGTACTTC
TRBJ2-3 | . | . | TRBV6-5 | CASSYGLPSTDTQYF | TGTGCCAGCAGTTACGGTCTCCCTAGCACAGATACGCAGTATTTT
TRBJ2-7 | . | TRBD1 | TRBV5-1 | CASSLAGQGYEQYF | TGCGCCAGCAGCTTGGCAGGACAGGGGTACGAGCAGTACTTC
TRBJ1-6 | . | TRBD1 | TRBV27 | CASSFGTGVYNSPLHF | TGTGCCAGCAGTTTTGGGACAGGGGTCTATAATTCACCCCTCCACTTT
TRBJ2-6 | . | TRBD1 | TRBV4-1 | CASSQDMGDRVISGANVLTF | TGCGCCAGCAGCCAAGATATGGGGGACAGGGTGATCTCTGGGGCCAACGTCCTGACTTTC
TRBJ2-7 | . | TRBD2 | TRBV10-3 | CAISVVSGGANYEQYF | TGTGCCATCAGTGTAGTAAGCGGGGGGGCTAACTACGAGCAGTACTTC